The T cell receptor (beta chain) under discussion was sequenced for a study of human CD8 memory T cell subsets. This CDR3 is 15 amino acids long. Germline V gives CDR1 MDHEN, CDR2 SYDVKM. Among CD8+ T cells, the stem-like memory population (TSTEM) was CCR7+ PD-1- TIGIT-. UMI-labeled 5' RACE was the method by which TCR beta libraries were made. TCRdb re-called the 5' RACE reads; one entry per CDR3 protein, DNA not given. The table for this sample gives 6,500 to 7,000 distinct CDR3 sequences. This chain joins TRBV28 and TRBJ2-3; TCRdb's D call of TRBD2 is untestable without DNA. Sample: CD8+ stem-like memory T cells (TSCM and TCM) sorted from PBMCs. Indicated subset: stem-like memory CD8 T cells (TSTEM), CCR7+ PD-1- TIGIT-. The receptor was isolated from a human donor in good health. The CDR3: CASSFAAGGPDTQYF. The full variable domain, rest sourced from reference TRBV28 and TRBJ2-3, is DVKVTQSSRYLVKRTGEKVFLECVQDMDHENMFWYRQDPGLGLRLIYFSYDVKMKEKGDIPEGYSVSREKKERFSLILESASTNQTSMYLCASSFAAGGPDTQYFGPGTRLTVL.